Listed below are T cell receptor beta chains from one sample, sequenced in a study of blood T cell repertoires in COVID-19. Clones were read by immunoSEQ multiplex PCR, and TCRdb kept only the in-frame ones, dropping some. The sample yields some 66,000 clones, about nine tenths seen once. The sequencing input was peripheral blood. The receptors here all came from a human donor in a cohort sampled during active COVID-19. CDR3s include the opening cysteine and the closing phenylalanine or tryptophan. D genes are given only for firm matches. Rows give clone size only sometimes, using once, few, many, or a class for an expanded clone.

d_call j_call clone_size v_call cdr3_aa cdr3_nt
. TRBJ1-5 . TRBV7-9 CASSLTGSESNQPQHF TGTGCCAGCAGCTTAACAGGTTCTGAAAGCAATCAGCCCCAGCATTTT
TRBD1 TRBJ2-1 . TRBV15 CATSTGQVTFNEQFF TGTGCCACCAGCACAGGACAGGTTACTTTCAATGAGCAGTTCTTC
. TRBJ2-4 . TRBV19 CASSLAKNIQYF TGTGCCAGTAGTCTTGCCAAAAACATTCAGTACTTC
. TRBJ2-3 . TRBV5-4 CASSAGGGGADTQYF TGTGCCAGCAGCGCAGGGGGTGGAGGGGCAGATACGCAGTATTTT
. TRBJ2-1 . TRBV3-1/TRBV3-2 CASSQDLGNLYNEQFF TGTGCCAGCAGCCAAGATCTAGGAAACCTCTACAATGAGCAGTTCTTC
TRBD2 TRBJ2-5 . TRBV5-1 CASQGTSGGQETQYF TGCGCCAGCCAAGGGACTAGCGGGGGACAAGAGACCCAGTACTTC
TRBD1 TRBJ1-1 . TRBV29-1 CSVARGRHTEAFF TGCAGCGTGGCCAGGGGGCGACACACTGAAGCTTTCTTT
TRBD1 TRBJ2-3 . TRBV5-1 CASSPGQGTDTQYF TGCGCCAGCAGCCCCGGACAGGGGACAGATACGCAGTATTTT
. TRBJ1-2 few TRBV2 CASSEERTYGYTF TGTGCCAGCAGTGAAGAGCGCACCTATGGCTACACCTTC
TRBD1 TRBJ2-3 . TRBV7-2 CASSSRQGRNTQYF TGTGCCAGCAGCTCACGACAGGGGCGGAATACGCAGTATTTT
TRBD2 TRBJ2-3 . TRBV4-1 CASSDRGGGADTQYF TGCGCCAGCAGCGATCGGGGGGGCGGTGCAGATACGCAGTATTTT
. TRBJ2-2 . TRBV19 CASSISETNTGELFF TGTGCCAGTAGTATCTCAGAAACGAACACCGGGGAGCTGTTTTTT
TRBD1 TRBJ2-7 once TRBV3-1/TRBV3-2 CASSQDRTGFEQYF TGTGCCAGCAGCCAAGACCGGACAGGGTTCGAGCAGTACTTC
. TRBJ1-2 . TRBV6-1 CASSDGGVPPNYGYTF TGTGCCAGCAGTGATGGAGGGGTTCCCCCTAACTATGGCTACACCTTC
TRBD1 TRBJ1-2 . TRBV7-2 CASSLGSGGAYGYTF TGTGCCAGCAGCTTAGGGTCAGGGGGCGCTTATGGCTACACCTTC
TRBD2 TRBJ2-2 . TRBV4-3 CASSQDTGTSGPTGELFF TGCGCCAGCAGCCAGGACACCGGGACTAGCGGCCCCACCGGGGAGCTGTTTTTT
TRBD1 TRBJ1-5 . TRBV7-2 CASSASPGGRVPQHF TGTGCCAGCAGCGCGTCCCCAGGGGGCCGGGTGCCCCAGCATTTT
. TRBJ2-1 . TRBV5-1 CASRDTGLSYNEQFF TGCGCCAGCAGGGATACAGGGCTCTCCTACAATGAGCAGTTCTTC
. TRBJ1-3 . TRBV5-8 CASSLDIISGNTIYF TGTGCCAGCAGCTTGGACATTATCTCTGGAAACACCATATATTTT
TRBD1 TRBJ1-3 . TRBV19 CASSPSIQGFSTIYF TGTGCCAGTAGTCCAAGTATACAGGGGTTCAGCACCATATATTTT